Detailed here is one T cell receptor (beta chain). Grouping used clinical history reported by participants in a survey and questionnaire. This specimen comes from a study of blood T cell repertoires in COVID-19. Method: immunoSEQ multiplex PCR; TCRdb's copy keeps in-frame clones and lacks some. The repertoire holds under 200,000 clones, with over 80% as singletons. The sequencing input was PBMCs or T cells enriched from blood (not recorded which). This sequence originates from a woman aged 55-69 years who had recovered from COVID-19.

In nucleotides, the CDR3 is TGTGCCAGCAGCCCATTGGGCAGGGCGGGGAAGAAGAGCTACGAGCAGTACTTC. This sequence encodes CASSPLGRAGKKSYEQYF. V gene TRBV7-8 combines with J gene TRBJ2-7, with D tentatively TRBD2 (6 bases). The CDR3 totals 18 residues. The V end lost 5 bases, the J end lost 3 bases, and 26 bases lay between the germline ends. The germline V gene encodes CDR1 SGHVS and CDR2 FQNEAQ.